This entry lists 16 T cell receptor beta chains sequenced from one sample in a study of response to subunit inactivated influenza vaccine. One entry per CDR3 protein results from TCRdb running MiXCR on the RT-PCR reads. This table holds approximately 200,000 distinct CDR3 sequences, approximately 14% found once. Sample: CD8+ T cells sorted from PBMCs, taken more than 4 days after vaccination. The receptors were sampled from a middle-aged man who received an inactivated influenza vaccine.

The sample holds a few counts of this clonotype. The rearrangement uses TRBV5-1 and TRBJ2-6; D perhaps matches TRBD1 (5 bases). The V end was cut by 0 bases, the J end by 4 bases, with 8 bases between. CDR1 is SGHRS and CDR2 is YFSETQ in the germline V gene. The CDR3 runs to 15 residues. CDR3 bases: TGCGCCAGCAGCTTGGCAGGGTACGGGGCCAACGTCCTGACTTTC. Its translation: CASSLAGYGANVLTF.

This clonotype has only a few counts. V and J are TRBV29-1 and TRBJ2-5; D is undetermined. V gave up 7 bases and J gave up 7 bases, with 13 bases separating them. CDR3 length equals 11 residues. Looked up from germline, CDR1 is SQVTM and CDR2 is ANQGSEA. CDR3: CSAEELPTQYF. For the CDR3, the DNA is TGCAGCGCCGAAGAGTTGCCGACCCAGTACTTC. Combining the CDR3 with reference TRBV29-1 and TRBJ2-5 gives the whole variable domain SAVISQKPSRDICQRGTSLTIQCQVDSQVTMMFWYRQQPGQSLTLIATANQGSEATYESGFVIDKFPISRPNLTFSTLTVSNMSPEDSSIYLCSAEELPTQYFGPGTRLLVL.

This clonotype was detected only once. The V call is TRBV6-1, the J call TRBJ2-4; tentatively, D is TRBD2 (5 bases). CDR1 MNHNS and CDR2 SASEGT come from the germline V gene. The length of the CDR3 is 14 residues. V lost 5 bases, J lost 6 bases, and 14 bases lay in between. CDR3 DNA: TGTGCCAGCAGTATAACGGCAGAGGGAAACATTCAGTACTTC. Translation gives CASSITAEGNIQYF.

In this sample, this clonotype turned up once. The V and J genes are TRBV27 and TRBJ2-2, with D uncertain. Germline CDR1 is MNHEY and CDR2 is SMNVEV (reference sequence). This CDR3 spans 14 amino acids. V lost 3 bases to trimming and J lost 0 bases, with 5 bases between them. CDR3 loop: CASSLASNTGELFF. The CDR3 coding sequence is TGTGCCAGCAGTTTGGCCTCGAACACCGGGGAGCTGTTTTTT.

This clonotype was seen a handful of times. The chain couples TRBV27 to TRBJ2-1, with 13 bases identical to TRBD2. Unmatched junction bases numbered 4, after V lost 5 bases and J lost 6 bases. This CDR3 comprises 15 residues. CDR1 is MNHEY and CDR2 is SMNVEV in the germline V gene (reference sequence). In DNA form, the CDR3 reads TGTGCCAGCAGTCCCGGGACTAGCGGGACCAATGAGCAGTTCTTC. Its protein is CASSPGTSGTNEQFF.

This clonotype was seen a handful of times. The CDR3 DNA follows: TGTGCCAGCAGCACCGGTATACAGGGATCCTACAATGAGCAGTTCTTC. Residues: CASSTGIQGSYNEQFF. The chain couples TRBV6-2 or TRBV6-3 to TRBJ2-1, with D perhaps TRBD1 (6 bases). Germline loops: CDR1 MNHEY, CDR2 SVGEGT. The CDR3 extends over 16 amino acids. V was trimmed by 6 bases and J by 1 base, leaving 16 bases between them.

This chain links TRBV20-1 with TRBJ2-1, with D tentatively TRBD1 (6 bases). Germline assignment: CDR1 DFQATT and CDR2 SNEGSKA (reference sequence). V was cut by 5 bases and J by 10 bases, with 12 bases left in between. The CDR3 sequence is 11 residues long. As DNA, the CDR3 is TGCAGTGCTTCCAGGGGTTTGGAGCAGTTCTTC. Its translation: CSASRGLEQFF.

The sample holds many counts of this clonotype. CDR3 nucleotides: TGTGCCAGCATTGACCGAACAGGGAGCGGCACCGGGGAGCTGTTTTTT. It codes for CASIDRTGSGTGELFF. The chain is built from TRBV6-2 or TRBV6-3 and TRBJ2-2; D may be TRBD1 (6 bases). Germline lookup yields CDR1 MNHEY and CDR2 SVGEGT. V lost 7 bases, J lost 4 bases, and 19 bases lay in between. The CDR3 totals 16 residues.

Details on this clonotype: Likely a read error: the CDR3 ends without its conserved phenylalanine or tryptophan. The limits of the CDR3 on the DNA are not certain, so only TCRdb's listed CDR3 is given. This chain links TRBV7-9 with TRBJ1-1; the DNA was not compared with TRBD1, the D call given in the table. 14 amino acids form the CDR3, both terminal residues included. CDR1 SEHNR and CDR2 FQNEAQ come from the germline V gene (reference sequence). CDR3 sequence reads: CASSSSFAWTVPGC.

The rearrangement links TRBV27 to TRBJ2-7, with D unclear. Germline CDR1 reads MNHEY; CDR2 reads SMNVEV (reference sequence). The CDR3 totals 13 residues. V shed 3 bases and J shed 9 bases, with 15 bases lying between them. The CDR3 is CASSFDRDGGQYF. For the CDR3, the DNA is TGTGCCAGCAGTTTTGATCGAGATGGTGGGCAGTACTTC.

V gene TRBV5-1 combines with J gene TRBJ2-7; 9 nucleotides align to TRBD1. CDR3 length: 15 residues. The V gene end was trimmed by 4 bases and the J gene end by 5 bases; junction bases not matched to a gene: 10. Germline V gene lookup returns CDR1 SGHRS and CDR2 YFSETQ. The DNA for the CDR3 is TGCGCCAGCAGCACGGGACAGGGCTTTTCGGACGAGCAGTACTTC. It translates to CASSTGQGFSDEQYF.

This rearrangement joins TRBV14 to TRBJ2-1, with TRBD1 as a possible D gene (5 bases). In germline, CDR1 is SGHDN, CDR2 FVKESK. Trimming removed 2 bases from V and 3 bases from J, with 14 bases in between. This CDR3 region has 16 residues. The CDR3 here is CASSQIRVFYYNEQFF. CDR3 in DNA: TGTGCCAGCAGCCAAATCAGGGTTTTTTACTACAATGAGCAGTTCTTC.

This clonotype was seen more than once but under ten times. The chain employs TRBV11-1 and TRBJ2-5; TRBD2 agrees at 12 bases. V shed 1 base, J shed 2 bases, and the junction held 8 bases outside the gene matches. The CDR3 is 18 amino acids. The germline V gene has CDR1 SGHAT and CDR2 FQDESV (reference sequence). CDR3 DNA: TGTGCCAGCAGCTTAGGACTCCTAGCGGGAGGGGAACAAGAGACCCAGTACTTC. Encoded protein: CASSLGLLAGGEQETQYF. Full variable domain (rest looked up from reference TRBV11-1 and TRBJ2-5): EAEVAQSPRYKITEKSQAVAFWCDPISGHATLYWYRQILGQGPELLVQFQDESVVDDSQLPKDRFSAERLKGVDSTLKIQPAELGDSAMYLCASSLGLLAGGEQETQYFGPGTRLLVL.

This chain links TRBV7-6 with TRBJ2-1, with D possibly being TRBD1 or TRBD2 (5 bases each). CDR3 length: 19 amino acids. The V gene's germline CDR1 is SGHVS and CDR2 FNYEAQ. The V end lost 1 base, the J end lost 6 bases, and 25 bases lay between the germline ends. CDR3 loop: CASSLVSVRAYGALNEQFF. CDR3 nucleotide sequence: TGTGCCAGCAGCTTAGTTAGCGTGAGGGCCTACGGGGCACTCAATGAGCAGTTCTTC.

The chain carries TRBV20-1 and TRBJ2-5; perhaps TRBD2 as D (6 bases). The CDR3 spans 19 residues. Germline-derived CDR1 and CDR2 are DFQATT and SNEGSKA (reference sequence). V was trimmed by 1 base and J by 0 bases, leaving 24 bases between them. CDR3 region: CSARGGDPAGGWYQETQYF. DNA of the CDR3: TGCAGTGCTAGAGGAGGCGACCCAGCGGGCGGGTGGTACCAAGAGACCCAGTACTTC.

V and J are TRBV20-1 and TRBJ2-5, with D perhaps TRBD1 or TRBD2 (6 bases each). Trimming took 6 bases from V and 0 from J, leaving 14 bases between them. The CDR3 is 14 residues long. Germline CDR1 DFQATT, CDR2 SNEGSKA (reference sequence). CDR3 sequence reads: CSATTGADQETQYF. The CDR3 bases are TGCAGTGCCACAACGGGGGCAGACCAAGAGACCCAGTACTTC.